Following are 7 T cell receptor beta chains from one sample sequenced in a study of blood T cell repertoires in COVID-19 (dated by TCRdb to 2019 to 2021). Receptor libraries were prepared by the immunoSEQ multiplex PCR assay. Held by TCRdb, this immuneACCESS table contains in-frame sequences only and omits some clones. Under half of the omission traces to an unresolved V gene where checked; the cause of the rest is unknown. A total of about 240,000 clones appear in this sample, around 86% of them only once. Under 15% of the sample belongs to the ten largest clones. Material: peripheral blood. These receptors all come from a woman aged 60-70 years with active or convalescent COVID-19.

This clone showed up just once. The chain links TRBV7-2 to TRBJ1-5; 10 bases agree with TRBD1. CDR1 and CDR2 from the germline V gene are SGHTA and FQGNSA. This CDR3 has 15 amino acids. The junction had 7 bases not matched to a gene; V was cut back by 5 bases and J by 6 bases. This chain's CDR3 is CASSLRQGAGQPQHF. CDR3 nucleotide sequence: TGTGCCAGCAGCCTACGACAGGGGGCAGGTCAGCCCCAGCATTTT.

The chain employs TRBV7-9 and TRBJ1-2; D unclear. This CDR3 spans 13 amino acids. The germline gives CDR1 SEHNR, CDR2 FQNEAQ (reference sequence). The ends were cut back, 5 bases at V and 3 bases at J, with 10 bases in the middle. Here the CDR3 DNA reads TGTGCCAGCAGCCCTGGACTCTACTATGGCTACACCTTC. It translates to CASSPGLYYGYTF.

The chain has TRBV18 and TRBJ2-2; D may be TRBD2 (5 bases). Trimming left V 1 base short and J 2 bases short, with 8 bases between. In germline, CDR1 is KGHSH, CDR2 LQKENI. The CDR3 sequence is 15 residues long. Written as DNA, the CDR3 is TGTGCCAGCTCACCACTGAGGGCAAACACCGGGGAGCTGTTTTTT. Translated, it gives CASSPLRANTGELFF. The whole variable domain, remainder taken from reference TRBV18 and TRBJ2-2, is NAGVMQNPRHLVRRRGQEARLRCSPMKGHSHVYWYRQLPEEGLKFMVYLQKENIIDESGMPKERFSAEFPKEGPSILRIQQVVRGDSAAYFCASSPLRANTGELFFGEGSRLTVL.

The chain uses TRBV2 and TRBJ2-6; 8 positions agree with TRBD1. Germline-derived CDR1 and CDR2 are SNHLY and FYNNEI. This CDR3 contains 17 residues. J was trimmed by 0 bases and V by 8 bases; bases with no gene match: 9. CDR3 sequence reads: CASATQGGDSGANVLTF. The CDR3 DNA sequence: TGTGCCAGCGCAACACAGGGGGGAGACTCTGGGGCCAACGTCCTGACTTTC.

This chain connects TRBV29-1 to TRBJ1-1; no firm D call. V dropped 0 bases and J dropped 6 bases, with 8 bases sitting between them. Germline values: CDR1 SQVTM, CDR2 ANQGSEA. The CDR3 sequence is 12 residues long. The DNA for the CDR3 is TGCAGCGTTGAAGAGGGGAGAGCTGAAGCTTTCTTT. Protein product: CSVEEGRAEAFF.

CDR3 region: CASSLLGSTEAFF. CDR3 DNA: TGTGCCAGCAGCTTACTCGGGTCCACTGAAGCTTTCTTT. The chain has TRBV11-2 and TRBJ1-1; D unclear. CDR3 length: 13 residues. CDR1 is SGHAT and CDR2 is FQNNGV in the germline V gene. Trimming removed 2 bases from V and 4 bases from J, with 8 bases in between.

V usage is TRBV19 and J usage is TRBJ1-4, with 11 bases fitting TRBD1. The CDR3 spans 15 residues. The ends lost 6 bases at V and 3 bases at J; junction bases unmatched: 3. The germline V gene encodes CDR1 LNHDA and CDR2 SQIVND (reference sequence). CDR3: CASRDRGLSNEKLFF. CDR3 DNA sequence: TGTGCCAGTAGGGACAGGGGGCTGTCTAATGAAAAACTGTTTTTT.